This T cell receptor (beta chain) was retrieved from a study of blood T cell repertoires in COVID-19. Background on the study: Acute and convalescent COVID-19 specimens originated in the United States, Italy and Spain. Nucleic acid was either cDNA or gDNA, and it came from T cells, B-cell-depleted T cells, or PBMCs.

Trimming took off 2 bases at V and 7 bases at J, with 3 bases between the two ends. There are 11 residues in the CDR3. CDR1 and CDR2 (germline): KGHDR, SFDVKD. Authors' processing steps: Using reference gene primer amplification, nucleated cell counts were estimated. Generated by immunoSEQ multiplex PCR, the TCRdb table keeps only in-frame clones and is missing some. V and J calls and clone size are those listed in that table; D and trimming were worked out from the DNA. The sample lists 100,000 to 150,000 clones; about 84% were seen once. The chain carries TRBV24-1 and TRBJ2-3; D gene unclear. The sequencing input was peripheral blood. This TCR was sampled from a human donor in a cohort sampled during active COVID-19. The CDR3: CATSDYNTQYF. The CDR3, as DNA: TGTGCCACCAGTGATTACAATACGCAGTATTTT.